This passage covers 24 T cell receptor beta chains from one sample sequenced in a study of T cells in Graves' hyperthyroidism and ophthalmopathy. What was amplified from RNA transcripts were TCR beta CDR3 regions. Initially, a first-round RT-PCR of the TCR CDR3 employed the HTBI primer set. TCRdb used MiXCR to reprocess the multiplex PCR reads, holding one entry per CDR3 protein. The table includes about 500,000 distinct CDR3 sequences, 15% to 20% detected once. What was sequenced was blood. All receptors derive from a young woman with Graves' hyperthyroidism.

At least ten counts were recorded for this clonotype. The rearrangement links TRBV20-1 to TRBJ1-1; D is unresolved. Germline CDR1 and CDR2: DFQATT and SNEGSKA (reference sequence). The CDR3 is 14 amino acids. The V and J ends lost 0 bases and 5 bases respectively, with 13 bases between them. CDR3 loop: CSARDSKSPTEAFF. DNA for the CDR3: TGCAGTGCTAGAGATAGTAAGAGTCCGACTGAAGCTTTCTTT.

This clonotype was counted many times. The chain uses TRBV24-1 and TRBJ1-2; 9 nucleotides line up with TRBD1. This CDR3 is built from 14 residues. Trimming cost V 5 bases and J 6 bases; bases outside gene matches: 6. CDR1 KGHDR and CDR2 SFDVKD come from the germline V gene. In DNA, the CDR3 is TGTGCCACCAGTGTCGGACAGGGGCAGGATGGCTACACCTTC. It codes for CATSVGQGQDGYTF.

In its sample, this clonotype was seen many times. This chain links TRBV12-3 or TRBV12-4 with TRBJ2-1, with a weak D call TRBD2 (5 bases). Trimming removed 2 bases at V and 10 bases at J, with 21 bases between. The CDR3 totals 16 residues. The CDR3 sequence is CASSLRIRGLLKEQFF. The CDR3 bases are TGTGCCAGCAGTTTAAGGATTAGAGGGCTTCTGAAGGAGCAGTTCTTC.

J is TRBJ2-1 and V is TRBV19; 8 bases fit TRBD1. The CDR3 sequence is 15 residues long. In germline, CDR1 is LNHDA, CDR2 SQIVND (reference sequence). The V gene end was trimmed by 6 bases and the J gene end by 4 bases; junction bases not matched to a gene: 8. In DNA, the CDR3 is TGTGCCAGTAGAACCGGGACAGGAACTTACAATGAGCAGTTCTTC. Encoded protein: CASRTGTGTYNEQFF.

The table lists this clonotype with many counts. The CDR3 sequence is CSARVSDSGTGFSYEQYF. CDR3 sequence (DNA): TGCAGTGCTAGAGTTTCTGACTCCGGGACAGGATTCTCCTACGAGCAGTACTTC. The chain carries TRBV20-1 and TRBJ2-7; 8 positions match TRBD1. CDR1 DFQATT and CDR2 SNEGSKA come from the germline V gene (reference sequence). This CDR3 contains 18 residues. J gave up 0 bases and V 1 base, and 14 bases lay outside the gene matches.

This clonotype was seen repeatedly, ten times or more. This chain links TRBV5-6 with TRBJ1-5, with D unresolved. The CDR3 is made up of 15 amino acids. The V and J ends lost 0 bases and 6 bases respectively, with 13 bases between them. Germline CDR1 SGHDT, CDR2 YYEEEE. In DNA, the CDR3 is TGTGCCAGCAGCTTGGTGGGCGATCGGGGTCAGCCCCAGCATTTT. Its protein product is CASSLVGDRGQPQHF. Full variable domain (remainder filled in from reference TRBV5-6 and TRBJ1-5): DAGVTQSPTHLIKTRGQQVTLRCSPKSGHDTVSWYQQALGQGPQFIFQYYEEEERQRGNFPDRFSGHQFPNYSSELNVNALLLGDSALYLCASSLVGDRGQPQHFGDGTRLSIL.

This clonotype was seen more than once but under ten times. This rearrangement joins TRBV12-3 or TRBV12-4 to TRBJ2-3; D is unclear. Trimming shortened V by 4 bases and J by 4 bases, and 9 bases separated the two germline ends. The CDR3 runs to 13 residues. The CDR3 protein is CASSYPVADTQYF. CDR3 in DNA: TGTGCCAGCAGTTACCCGGTCGCAGATACGCAGTATTTT.

V is TRBV25-1 and J is TRBJ2-5; 7 nucleotides line up with TRBD1. CDR3 length: 17 amino acids. Trimming removed 1 base from V and 2 bases from J; junction bases left unmatched: 10. CDR1 and CDR2 (germline): MGHDK, SYGVNS. CDR3 bases: TGTGCCAGCAGTGAATCCCGCCGACAGGGAATACAAGAGACCCAGTACTTC. This translates into CASSESRRQGIQETQYF.

This clonotype was counted ten times or more. This sequence joins TRBV5-1 and TRBJ1-1; no definite D call. Trimming removed 0 bases at V and 3 bases at J, with 12 bases between. The CDR3 has 15 amino acids. Germline assignment: CDR1 SGHRS and CDR2 YFSETQ. The CDR3 loop is CASSLAGGLHTEAFF. CDR3 nucleotides: TGCGCCAGCAGCTTGGCCGGAGGGTTACACACTGAAGCTTTCTTT. Filled out from reference TRBV5-1 and TRBJ1-1, the complete variable domain reads KAGVTQTPRYLIKTRGQQVTLSCSPISGHRSVSWYQQTPGQGLQFLFEYFSETQRNKGNFPGRFSGRQFSNSRSEMNVSTLELGDSALYLCASSLAGGLHTEAFFGQGTRLTVV.

In this sample, this clonotype turned up a few times. The V call is TRBV12-5, the J call TRBJ2-1; weak D call: TRBD2 (5 bases). V dropped 0 bases and J dropped 1 base, with 10 bases sitting between them. This CDR3 has 16 residues. Germline V CDR1 and CDR2: LGHNT, FRNRAP. The CDR3 DNA follows: TGTGCTAGTGGTTTGGTACTAGGGAAATCCTACAATGAGCAGTTCTTC. Residues: CASGLVLGKSYNEQFF.

Of note for this clonotype: This clone may be a read error of a much larger clone one base away. This chain connects TRBV27 to TRBJ2-2; 9 nucleotides align to TRBD2. CDR1 and CDR2 from the germline V gene are MNHEY and SMNVEV (reference sequence). This CDR3 has 19 amino acids. The CDR3 reads CASSLKRRGRGGFTGELLF. CDR3 DNA sequence: TGTGCCAGCAGTTTAAAGAGAAGGGGGCGGGGGGGATTCACCGGGGAGCTGCTTTTT.

This clonotype has more than one count but fewer than ten. This sequence joins TRBV6-6 and TRBJ1-4; D ambiguous. The CDR3 sequence is 14 residues long. Germline-derived CDR1 and CDR2 are MNHNY and SVGAGI (reference sequence). The V end lost 0 bases, the J end lost 4 bases, and 6 bases lay between the germline ends. The CDR3, as DNA: TGTGCCAGCAGTTACTCTCAGCTTAATGAAAAACTGTTTTTT. Residues: CASSYSQLNEKLFF.

This clonotype appeared many times. The V gene is TRBV6-5, the J gene TRBJ2-7; D is unresolved. With 0 bases removed from V and 2 bases from J, the gap between germline ends came to 11 bases. Germline loops: CDR1 MNHEY, CDR2 SVGAGI. The CDR3 covers 15 residues. The CDR3 region has the DNA TGTGCCAGCAGTTACTCGAAGGCCCCGACCTACGAGCAGTACTTC. This encodes CASSYSKAPTYEQYF.

This clonotype was counted at least ten times. The chain is built from TRBV20-1 and TRBJ2-1; no clear D gene. CDR3 length: 11 residues. V dropped 5 bases and J dropped 13 bases, with 15 bases sitting between them. CDR1 DFQATT and CDR2 SNEGSKA come from the germline V gene (reference sequence). Written as DNA, the CDR3 is TGCAGTGCTTCCAAGACTCCCGAACAGTTCTTC. Protein: CSASKTPEQFF.

This chain connects TRBV5-5 to TRBJ1-4; tentatively, D is TRBD1 (6 bases). This CDR3 has 15 amino acids. Germline loops: CDR1 SGHKS, CDR2 YYEKEE (reference sequence). Trimming removed 5 bases at V and 6 bases at J, with 17 bases between. The CDR3 bases are TGTGCCAGCAGTCATTGGGGGGGCGGGGATGAAAAACTGTTTTTT. Translating it yields CASSHWGGGDEKLFF.

The chain recombines TRBV3-1 with TRBJ2-5; TRBD1 matches at 8 bases. Germline V gene lookup returns CDR1 LGHDT and CDR2 YNNKEL (reference sequence). The CDR3 extends over 12 amino acids. Trimming took 0 bases from V and 14 from J; bases not matched to a gene: 5. CDR3 sequence reads: CASSQEGDRCYF. CDR3 bases: TGTGCCAGCAGCCAAGAAGGGGACAGGTGTTACTTC.

Ten or more counts support this clonotype. This chain uses TRBV12-3 or TRBV12-4 with TRBJ1-2; D is uncertain. Trimming cost V 5 bases and J 3 bases, with 13 bases left between them. The CDR3 has 14 amino acids. The CDR3 region is CASSPRTDDYGYTF. DNA of the CDR3: TGTGCCAGCAGTCCGAGGACGGATGACTATGGCTACACCTTC.

In its sample, this clonotype was seen many times. The V gene is TRBV20-1, the J gene TRBJ2-1, with 10 bases identical to TRBD2. Germline V gene lookup returns CDR1 DFQATT and CDR2 SNEGSKA (reference sequence). The CDR3 has 16 residues. The trim removed 3 bases at V and 8 bases at J, leaving 13 bases unmatched. The CDR3 nucleotides are TGCAGTGCTAGTAAAACCGGGACTAGCGTTTTACATGAGCAGTTCTTC. Amino acid sequence: CSASKTGTSVLHEQFF.

The table lists this clonotype with a few counts. CDR3 coding DNA: TGTGCCATCAACTCAGGGGTGATCACAGATACGCAGTATTTT. This gives the protein CAINSGVITDTQYF. The chain has TRBV10-3 and TRBJ2-3, with TRBD1 as a possible D gene (6 bases). Per the germline V gene, CDR1 is ENHRY and CDR2 is SYGVKD. The V end was cut by 7 bases, the J end by 2 bases, with 13 bases between. This CDR3 has 14 amino acids.

The V and J genes are TRBV7-8 and TRBJ2-1; D may be TRBD1 (6 bases). Germline CDR1 SGHVS, CDR2 FQNEAQ. V lost 4 bases and J lost 6, with 16 bases in between. This CDR3 has 15 amino acids. The CDR3 spells CASSSPRGSSNEQFF. The CDR3 coding sequence is TGTGCCAGCAGCTCCCCGAGGGGGTCTTCCAATGAGCAGTTCTTC.

This clonotype was recorded at least ten times. The gene calls are TRBV11-2 and TRBJ1-4; D gene uncertain. With 4 bases removed from V and 4 bases from J, the gap between germline ends came to 19 bases. The V gene's germline CDR1 is SGHAT and CDR2 FQNNGV. CDR3 length: 17 amino acids. As DNA, the CDR3 is TGTGCCAGCAGCTCGAGCCCCGTGAGCCCCATTAATGAAAAACTGTTTTTT. It encodes CASSSSPVSPINEKLFF.

This clonotype appeared many times. The chain couples TRBV5-1 to TRBJ1-3; D ambiguous. Trimming removed 6 bases from V and 0 bases from J, with 16 bases in between. This CDR3 is 16 amino acids long. The V gene's germline CDR1 is SGHRS and CDR2 YFSETQ. Here the CDR3 reads CASKDGSGDSGNTIYF. Here the CDR3 DNA reads TGCGCCAGCAAAGATGGGTCGGGTGACTCTGGAAACACCATATATTTT.

This clonotype was seen repeatedly, ten times or more. The chain uses TRBV20-1 and TRBJ1-6; D is possibly TRBD1 (5 bases). Germline assignment: CDR1 DFQATT and CDR2 SNEGSKA (reference sequence). CDR3 length: 14 residues. V lost 3 bases and J 6 bases, leaving 12 bases between the germline ends. This CDR3 reads CSASSNRPNSPLHF. The CDR3 DNA reads TGCAGTGCTAGCTCTAACAGGCCTAATTCACCCCTCCACTTT.

This clonotype turned up a few times. The chain employs TRBV5-1 and TRBJ2-4; TRBD1 matches 10 bases. Germline CDR1 and CDR2: SGHRS and YFSETQ. This CDR3 is built from 14 residues. The trim removed 4 bases at V and 6 bases at J, leaving 4 bases unmatched. CDR3 nucleotides: TGCGCCAGCAGCCATGGGACAGGGGCAAACATTCAGTACTTC. This encodes CASSHGTGANIQYF.